The 6 T cell receptor beta chains in this list originate from one sample, sequenced in a study of OX40 agonist ivuxolimab in advanced cancers. Only in-frame clones appear in the TCRdb table, and some are missing; sequencing was by immunoSEQ multiplex PCR. The data hold about 73,000 clones, with around nine tenths observed a single time. The sample consisted of CD4+ or CD8+ T cells sorted from blood, taken in a trial of the OX40 agonist ivuxolimab. These receptors came from an adult with an advanced solid tumor such as melanoma, head and neck, liver or kidney cancer.

The rearrangement uses TRBV27 and TRBJ2-2; D unresolved. The CDR3 consists of 15 residues. Germline assignment: CDR1 MNHEY and CDR2 SMNVEV (reference sequence). The V end was cut by 6 bases, the J end by 1 base, with 12 bases between. The DNA of the CDR3 is TGTGCCAGCAGGGGCCGAAACAGGAACACCGGGGAGCTGTTTTTT. This translates into CASRGRNRNTGELFF.

This rearrangement joins TRBV5-4 to TRBJ2-5; possibly TRBD1 for D (6 bases). Trimming cost V 4 bases and J 5 bases, with 9 bases left between them. The CDR3 length is 12 residues. Germline lookup yields CDR1 SGHNT and CDR2 YYREEE (reference sequence). DNA for the CDR3: TGTGCCAGCAGCGACAGGTGGGAGACCCAGTACTTC. It yields the protein CASSDRWETQYF. The full variable domain, rest sourced from reference TRBV5-4 and TRBJ2-5, is ETGVTQSPTHLIKTRGQQVTLRCSSQSGHNTVSWYQQALGQGPQFIFQYYREEENGRGNFPPRFSGLQFPNYSSELNVNALELDDSALYLCASSDRWETQYFGPGTRLLVL.

CDR3 DNA: TGCGCCAGCAGCCTCGAGCGGGGGCGGGCCGGGGAGCTGTTTTTT. It codes for CASSLERGRAGELFF. The genes are TRBV4-3 and TRBJ2-2, with 8 bases matching TRBD2. The V segment lost 4 bases and the J segment 6 bases; nucleotides outside the gene matches: 7. The CDR3 contains 15 residues. Germline-derived CDR1 and CDR2 are LGHNA and YSLEER.

The chain employs TRBV28 and TRBJ1-2, with 9 nucleotides matching TRBD1. Per the germline V gene, CDR1 is MDHEN and CDR2 is SYDVKM. The CDR3 is 14 residues long. The J segment lost 2 bases and the V segment lost 8 bases, leaving 6 bases of the junction unmatched. CDR3 protein: CASVRTGGNYGYTF. Written as DNA, the CDR3 is TGTGCCAGCGTACGAACAGGGGGCAACTATGGCTACACCTTC.

V gene TRBV9 combines with J gene TRBJ2-6; tentatively, D is TRBD1 or TRBD2 (6 bases each). V lost 0 bases and J lost 0, with 22 bases in between. This CDR3 spans 21 amino acids. Germline CDR1 SGDLS, CDR2 YYNGEE. The CDR3 region has the DNA TGTGCCAGCAGCGTAGAAACTATGGTGGGGGGCCTTTCCTCTGGGGCCAACGTCCTGACTTTC. Protein sequence: CASSVETMVGGLSSGANVLTF.

This rearrangement joins TRBV30 to TRBJ2-5; 12 nucleotides match TRBD2. V shed 3 bases and J 1 base; nucleotides not matched to a gene: 6. This CDR3 region has 16 residues. Germline assignment: CDR1 GTSNPN and CDR2 SVGIG (reference sequence). The chain's CDR3 is CAWSLGLAGLQETQYF. DNA of the CDR3: TGTGCCTGGAGCCTAGGACTAGCGGGGCTCCAAGAGACCCAGTACTTC.